This T cell receptor beta chain emerged from a study of blood T cell repertoires in COVID-19. Generated by immunoSEQ multiplex PCR, the TCRdb table keeps only in-frame clones and is missing some. The sample consists of about 140,000 clones, around 80% of them appearing once. The CDR3 totals 15 residues. Germline V CDR1 and CDR2: SGHRS, YFSETQ. V was trimmed by 4 bases and J by 2 bases, leaving 16 bases between them. This clone was picked up a small number of times. V gene TRBV5-1 combines with J gene TRBJ2-7; D not certain. This clonotype was obtained from a woman aged 18 to 35 who had been exposed to COVID-19. The sequenced sample was PBMCs or T cells enriched from blood (not recorded which). The CDR3 spells CASSTWAASTYEQYF. DNA for the CDR3: TGCGCCAGCAGCACGTGGGCAGCCTCTACCTACGAGCAGTACTTC. Variable domain in full (rest from reference TRBV5-1 and TRBJ2-7): KAGVTQTPRYLIKTRGQQVTLSCSPISGHRSVSWYQQTPGQGLQFLFEYFSETQRNKGNFPGRFSGRQFSNSRSEMNVSTLELGDSALYLCASSTWAASTYEQYFGPGTRLTVT.